This T cell receptor beta chain stems from a study of CD8+ T cells in alopecia areata. Reverse transcription of extracted RNA yielded cDNA, which provided the sequencing template. The method was immunoSEQ multiplex PCR; TCRdb's version includes in-frame clones alone and lacks a portion of them. The data contain 100,000 to 150,000 clones, about 60% of them singletons. PBMCs yielded sorted CD4+ and CD8+ T cells. With 0 bases removed from V and 5 bases from J, the gap between germline ends came to 11 bases. Germline V gene sequence: CDR1 LNHNV, CDR2 YYDKDF (reference sequence). The CDR3 is made up of 15 amino acids. With regard to this clone: The antigen is not known.

Findings of the study overall: Lesional scalp, especially alopecia totalis/universalis, showed higher clonality than normal scalp. Resident alphabeta T cells of normal skin are also sequenced in scalp samples. The study found TCR sharing across patients less clear than in mice, possibly for HLA reasons.

The chain combines TRBV15 with TRBJ1-5; D perhaps matches TRBD1 (6 bases). This receptor was taken from a human donor in good health. Sequencing was carried out using CD4+ T cells sorted from blood. The CDR3 loop reads CATSRDRGSHQPQHF. The CDR3, as DNA: TGTGCCACCAGCAGAGACAGGGGATCTCATCAGCCCCAGCATTTT.